The TCR beta chain under discussion was sequenced for a study of identical twins (dated by TCRdb to between 2015 and 2016). For the study in its entirety: To test whether fetal clonotypes persist, the study used deep sequencing on TCR alpha and beta repertoires from monozygotic twins, unrelated adults of various ages, and cord blood. To rule out contamination, the twin experiments were replicated at different times with different library preparation protocols.

Paper-wide results and their limitations: Excess twin sharing in beta out-of-frame sequences was weaker because fewer shared sequences lowered the signal-to-noise ratio. Conclusions relied on cross-sectional statistical analysis, since the same donors could not be followed over many years. Zero-insertion analyses could be partly confounded by invariant T cells such as MAIT and iNKT, although diverse VJ usage argued against such confounding for most clonotypes. Compared with coincidental sharing between unrelated individuals, out-of-frame TCR alpha sequences shared between twins had an excess of sequences with low generation probability. In monozygotic twins, recombination models systematically underestimated out-of-frame TCR alpha sharing, but the models matched the sharing seen between unrelated individuals. Fewer insertions were carried by abundant cord blood beta clonotypes; a weaker similar trend was observed in young adult naive repertoires, while no such trend was observed in memory repertoires.

Based on the germline V gene, the CDR1 and CDR2 sequences are SGHDN and FVKESK. From the cysteine through the phenylalanine, the CDR3 covers 15 amino acids. The entry retains the CDR3 DNA only, 45 bases that are in frame from base 1. V is pared back by 3 bases and J by 6 bases, with 15 bases lying between the germline termini. All donors were healthy Caucasians. The twin cohort consisted of three pairs of female monozygotic twins, all aged about 18 to 30 years. Positive isolation kits from Invitrogen were used to isolate the CD4+ and CD8+ T cell populations. The library relied on 5' RACE. The listed sequencing device is Illumina HiSeq 2000. A universal primer binding site was introduced by template switching, and a unique molecular identifier was present in the final cDNA, enabling accurate counting of TCR cDNA molecules. Specific primers in the conserved constant-segment region were used to synthesize first-strand cDNA for the TCR alpha and beta chains. To control for contamination, every cDNA library was double barcoded, receiving both a SMART-Mk sample barcode and Illumina barcodes. TruSeq adapter sequences along with Illumina sample barcodes were introduced in two successive PCR steps. Sequencing of the TCR alpha and beta cDNA libraries was done on the Illumina HiSeq platform using custom primers. The authors processed their data as follows. MiGEC processed the raw reads to extract unique molecular identifiers, while MiXCR was used to determine the CDR3 positions. For each individual, recombination models were inferred using an EM algorithm with the repgenHMM and IGoR tools. The tcR package in R was used for shared clonotype analysis, with sharing normalized by the product of cloneset sizes. To study raw recombination free of thymic and clonal selection effects, out-of-frame nonproductive sequences were analyzed. The public reads were reprocessed in TCRdb via fastp at Q25 and MiXCR, keeping in-frame beta chains. Duplicate CDR3 protein sequences are folded into a single record with the most common DNA and genes. These V and J calls rely on TCRdb rather than the paper's analysis. The sample table shows 250,000 or so distinct CDR3 sequences, and approximately 8% are seen once. The ten largest make up approximately 5.4% of the sample.

Turning to this clonotype: The antigen it recognizes is unknown. Per-base quality was not reported, and no clone a single base away is much larger than it.

These data were also filed under a second study, of yellow fever vaccine responses in identical twins. That second report states: The T cell response to vaccination in identical twins was reported by the authors to appear partly convergent and partly personalized. In identical twins, the study followed T cell clones that responded to the vaccine with precision.

The source material was CD8+ T cells sorted from blood. The chain is encoded by TRBV14 joined to TRBJ2-1; there is no confident call for the D gene. The receptor was isolated from a woman under 30 in good health. The CDR3 region: CASSHISDRSNEQFF. The DNA reads as follows: TGTGCCAGCAGCCACATCTCGGACCGGAGCAATGAGCAGTTCTTC.